This T cell receptor (beta chain) was captured by sequencing in a study of cytomegalovirus exposure and HLA in healthy donors. Amplification used 60 Vbeta primers and 13 Jbeta primers. Generated by immunoSEQ multiplex PCR, the TCRdb table keeps only in-frame clones and is missing some. This sample has roughly 180,000 clones, with 70% to 80% found just once. The V gene end was trimmed by 6 bases and the J gene end by 7 bases; junction bases not matched to a gene: 11. The CDR3 totals 15 residues. Germline V gives CDR1 MNHEY, CDR2 SMNVEV (reference sequence). The sequenced material came from PBMCs. The chain carries TRBV27 and TRBJ2-1; TRBD2 aligns across 8 bases. This clonotype was sampled from a man aged 18 to 29 in good health and CMV-seronegative. The CDR3 nucleotides read TGTGCCAGCAGGGTTAACGGGAGGGAATGGAATGAGCAGTTCTTC. Translation: CASRVNGREWNEQFF.